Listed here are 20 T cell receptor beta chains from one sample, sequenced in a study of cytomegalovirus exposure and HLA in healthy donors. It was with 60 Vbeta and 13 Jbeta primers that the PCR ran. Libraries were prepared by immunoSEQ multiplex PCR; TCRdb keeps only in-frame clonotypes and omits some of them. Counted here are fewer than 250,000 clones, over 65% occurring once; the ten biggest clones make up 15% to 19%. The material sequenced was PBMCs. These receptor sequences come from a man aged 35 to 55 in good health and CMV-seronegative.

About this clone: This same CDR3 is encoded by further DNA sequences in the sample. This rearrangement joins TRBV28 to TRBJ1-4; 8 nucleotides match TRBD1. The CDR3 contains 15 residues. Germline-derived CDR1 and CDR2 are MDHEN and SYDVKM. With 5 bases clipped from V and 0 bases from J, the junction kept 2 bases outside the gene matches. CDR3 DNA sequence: TGTGCCAGCAGTCCAGGGGGCGCAACTAATGAAAAACTGTTTTTT. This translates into CASSPGGATNEKLFF.

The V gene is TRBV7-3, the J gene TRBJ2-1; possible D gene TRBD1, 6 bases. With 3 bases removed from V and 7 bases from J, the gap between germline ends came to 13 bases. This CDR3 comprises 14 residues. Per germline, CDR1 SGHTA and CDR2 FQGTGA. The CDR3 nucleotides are TGTGCCAGCAGCTTCACCGGGACAATGAATGAGCAGTTCTTC. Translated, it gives CASSFTGTMNEQFF.

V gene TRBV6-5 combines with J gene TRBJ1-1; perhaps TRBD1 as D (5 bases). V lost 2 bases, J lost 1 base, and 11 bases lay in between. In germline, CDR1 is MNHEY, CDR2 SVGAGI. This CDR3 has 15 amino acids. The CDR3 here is CASSYAGLENTEAFF. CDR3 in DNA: TGTGCCAGCAGTTACGCAGGGTTGGAGAACACTGAAGCTTTCTTT.

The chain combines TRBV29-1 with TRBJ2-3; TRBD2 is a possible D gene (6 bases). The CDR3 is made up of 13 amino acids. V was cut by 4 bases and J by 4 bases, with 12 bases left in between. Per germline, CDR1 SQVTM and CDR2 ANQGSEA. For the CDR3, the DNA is TGCAGCGTTGTCACTTGGGGGGCAGATACGCAGTATTTT. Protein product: CSVVTWGADTQYF.

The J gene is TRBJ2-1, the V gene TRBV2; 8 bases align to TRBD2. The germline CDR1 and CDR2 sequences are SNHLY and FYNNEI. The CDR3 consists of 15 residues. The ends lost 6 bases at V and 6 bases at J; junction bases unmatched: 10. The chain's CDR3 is CASSLGGGGSNEQFF. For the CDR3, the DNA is TGTGCCAGCAGCCTAGGAGGCGGGGGGTCCAATGAGCAGTTCTTC.

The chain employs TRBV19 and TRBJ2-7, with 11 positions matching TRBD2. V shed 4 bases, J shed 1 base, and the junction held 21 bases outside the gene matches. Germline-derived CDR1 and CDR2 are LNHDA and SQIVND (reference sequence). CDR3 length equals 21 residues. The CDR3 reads CASSTIWVLAGGPEESYEQYF. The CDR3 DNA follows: TGTGCCAGTAGTACCATCTGGGTGTTAGCGGGAGGGCCGGAAGAATCCTACGAGCAGTACTTC.

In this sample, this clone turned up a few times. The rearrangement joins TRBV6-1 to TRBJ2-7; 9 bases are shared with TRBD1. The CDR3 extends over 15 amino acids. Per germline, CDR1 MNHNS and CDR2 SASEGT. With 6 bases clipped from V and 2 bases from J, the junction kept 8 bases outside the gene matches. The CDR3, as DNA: TGTGCCAGCAGACAACACAGGGGGCGCACCTACGAGCAGTACTTC. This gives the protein CASRQHRGRTYEQYF.

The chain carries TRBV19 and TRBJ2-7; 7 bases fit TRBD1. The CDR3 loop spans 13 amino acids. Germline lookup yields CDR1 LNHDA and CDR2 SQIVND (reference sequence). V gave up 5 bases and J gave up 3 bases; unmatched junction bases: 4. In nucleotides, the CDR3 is TGTGCCAGTAGTGGGGGACAGTTCTACGAGCAGTACTTC. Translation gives CASSGGQFYEQYF.

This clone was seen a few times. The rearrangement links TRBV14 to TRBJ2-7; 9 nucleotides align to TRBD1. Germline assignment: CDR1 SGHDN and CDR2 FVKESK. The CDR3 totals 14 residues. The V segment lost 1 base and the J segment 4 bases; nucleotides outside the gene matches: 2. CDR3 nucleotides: TGTGCCAGCAGCCAAGGCGGACAGGGGTACGAGCAGTACTTC. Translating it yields CASSQGGQGYEQYF.

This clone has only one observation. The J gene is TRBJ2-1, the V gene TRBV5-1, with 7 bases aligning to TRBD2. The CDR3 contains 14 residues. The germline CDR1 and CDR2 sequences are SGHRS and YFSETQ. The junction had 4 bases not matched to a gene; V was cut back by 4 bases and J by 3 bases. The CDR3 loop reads CASSLGTNYNEQFF. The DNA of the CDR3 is TGCGCCAGCAGCCTTGGGACTAACTACAATGAGCAGTTCTTC.

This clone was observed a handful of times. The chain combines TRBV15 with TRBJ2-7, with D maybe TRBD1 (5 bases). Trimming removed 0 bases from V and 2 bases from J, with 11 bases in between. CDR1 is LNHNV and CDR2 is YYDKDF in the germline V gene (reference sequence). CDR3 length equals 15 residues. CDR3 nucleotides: TGTGCCACCAGCAGAGATCAGGGATATACCTACGAGCAGTACTTC. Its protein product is CATSRDQGYTYEQYF.

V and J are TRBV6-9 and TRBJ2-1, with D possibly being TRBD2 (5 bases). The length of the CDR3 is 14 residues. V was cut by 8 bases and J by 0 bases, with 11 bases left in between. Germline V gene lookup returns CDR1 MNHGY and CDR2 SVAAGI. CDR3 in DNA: TGTGCCAGCGGAGGAAAAGGCTCCTACAATGAGCAGTTCTTC. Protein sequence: CASGGKGSYNEQFF.

Here the CDR3 DNA reads TGTGCCAGCAGCTCCTCTAGCGGGGAGCAAGAGACCCAGTACTTC. Translating gives CASSSSSGEQETQYF. The chain uses TRBV7-9 and TRBJ2-5, with 9 nucleotides matching TRBD2. The V gene end was trimmed by 4 bases and the J gene end by 2 bases; junction bases not matched to a gene: 5. Germline V gene lookup returns CDR1 SEHNR and CDR2 FQNEAQ (reference sequence). The CDR3 runs to 15 residues.

CDR3 coding DNA: TGTGCCAGCAGTCGGACAGGGGTGGATGGCACTGAAGCTTTCTTT. Its translation is CASSRTGVDGTEAFF. This chain links TRBV2 with TRBJ1-1, with 9 bases lining up with TRBD1. The ends lost 5 bases at V and 4 bases at J; junction bases unmatched: 8. The CDR3 is made up of 15 amino acids. CDR1 and CDR2 (germline): SNHLY, FYNNEI.

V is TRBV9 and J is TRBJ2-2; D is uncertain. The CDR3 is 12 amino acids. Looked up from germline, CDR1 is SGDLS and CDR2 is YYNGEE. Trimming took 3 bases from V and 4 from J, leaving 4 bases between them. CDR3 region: CASSDGTGELFF. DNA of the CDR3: TGTGCCAGCAGCGACGGCACCGGGGAGCTGTTTTTT.

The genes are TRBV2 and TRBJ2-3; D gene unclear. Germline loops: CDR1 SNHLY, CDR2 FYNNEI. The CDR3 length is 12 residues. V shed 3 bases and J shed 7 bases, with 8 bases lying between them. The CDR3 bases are TGTGCCAGCAGTGACCCATCAAATACGCAGTATTTT. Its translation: CASSDPSNTQYF.

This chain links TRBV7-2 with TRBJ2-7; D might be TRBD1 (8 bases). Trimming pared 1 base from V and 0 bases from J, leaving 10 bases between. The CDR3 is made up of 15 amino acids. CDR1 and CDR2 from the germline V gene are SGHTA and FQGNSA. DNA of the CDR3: TGTGCCAGCAGCTTAGACAGGGGGGGCTCCTACGAGCAGTACTTC. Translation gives CASSLDRGGSYEQYF.

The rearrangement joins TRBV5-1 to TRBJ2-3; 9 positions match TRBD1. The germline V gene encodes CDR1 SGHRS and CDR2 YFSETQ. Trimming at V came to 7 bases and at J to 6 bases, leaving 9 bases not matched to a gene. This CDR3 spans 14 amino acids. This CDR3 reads CASYAGQGRDTQYF. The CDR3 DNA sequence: TGCGCCAGCTATGCGGGACAGGGAAGGGATACGCAGTATTTT.

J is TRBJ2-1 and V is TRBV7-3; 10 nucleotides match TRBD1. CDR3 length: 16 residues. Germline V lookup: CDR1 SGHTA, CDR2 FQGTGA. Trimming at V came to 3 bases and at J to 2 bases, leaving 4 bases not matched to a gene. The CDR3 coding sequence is TGTGCCAGCAGCTTGCGGGACAGGGGCACCTACAATGAGCAGTTCTTC. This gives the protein CASSLRDRGTYNEQFF.

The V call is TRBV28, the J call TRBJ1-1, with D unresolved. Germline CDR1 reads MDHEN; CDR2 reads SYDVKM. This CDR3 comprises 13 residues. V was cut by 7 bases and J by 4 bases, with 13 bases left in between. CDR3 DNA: TGTGCCAGCACCCAAGACACTCGCACTGAAGCTTTCTTT. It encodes CASTQDTRTEAFF.